This T cell receptor beta chain is from a study of CD8+ T cells in alopecia areata. Study-wide context: Patients in the treated group were given tofacitinib by mouth, 5 to 10 mg twice a day.

Extraction of RNA preceded its reverse transcription into cDNA, which served as the sequencing template. Assay used: immunoSEQ multiplex PCR; TCRdb lists only in-frame clones, some missing. The repertoire holds roughly 110,000 clones, with roughly 50% as singletons. Study-wide results and limits: It was lesional scalp, especially alopecia totalis/universalis, that showed higher clonality than normal scalp. One nonresponder leaves baseline CD8+ expansion's link to response uncertain.

Treatment described: oral pan-JAK inhibitor, 5-10 mg twice daily. Turning to this clone: Antigen: not known.

This sample comprised CD4+ T cells sorted from blood, obtained at week 24, from a patient treated with tofacitinib. The sequence was obtained from a human donor with alopecia areata.

DNA for the CDR3: TGTGCCAGCAGCGGAATCTCTGGGGCCAACGTCCTGACTTTC. This codes for CASSGISGANVLTF. The chain combines TRBV7-9 with TRBJ2-6; D remains unclear. Trimming pared 5 bases from V and 0 bases from J, leaving 5 bases between. This CDR3 spans 14 amino acids. The germline gives CDR1 SEHNR, CDR2 FQNEAQ (reference sequence).